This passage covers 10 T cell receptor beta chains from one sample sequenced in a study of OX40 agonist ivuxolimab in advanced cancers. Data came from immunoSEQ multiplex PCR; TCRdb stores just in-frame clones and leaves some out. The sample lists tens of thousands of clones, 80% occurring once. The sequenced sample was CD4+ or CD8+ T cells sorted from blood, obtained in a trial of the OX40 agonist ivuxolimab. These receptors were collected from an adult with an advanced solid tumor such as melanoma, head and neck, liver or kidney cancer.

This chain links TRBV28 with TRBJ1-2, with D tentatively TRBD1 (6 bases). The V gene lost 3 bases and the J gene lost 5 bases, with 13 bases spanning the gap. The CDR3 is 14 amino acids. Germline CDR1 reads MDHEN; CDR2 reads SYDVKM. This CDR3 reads CASSFSRQGYGYTF. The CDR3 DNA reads TGTGCCAGCAGTTTCTCCAGGCAGGGGTATGGCTACACCTTC.

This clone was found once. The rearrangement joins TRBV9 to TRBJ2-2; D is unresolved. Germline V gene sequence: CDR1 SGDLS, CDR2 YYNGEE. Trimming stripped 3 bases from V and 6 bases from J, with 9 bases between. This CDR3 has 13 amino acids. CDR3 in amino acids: CASSAGQAGELFF. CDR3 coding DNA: TGTGCCAGCAGCGCTGGGCAAGCCGGGGAGCTGTTTTTT.

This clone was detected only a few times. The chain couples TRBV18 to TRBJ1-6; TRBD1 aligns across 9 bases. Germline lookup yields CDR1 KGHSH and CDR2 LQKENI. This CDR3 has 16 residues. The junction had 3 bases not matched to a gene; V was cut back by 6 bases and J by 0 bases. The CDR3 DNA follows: TGTGCCAGCTCCCGGGACAGGGACTCCTATAATTCACCCCTCCACTTT. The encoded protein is CASSRDRDSYNSPLHF.

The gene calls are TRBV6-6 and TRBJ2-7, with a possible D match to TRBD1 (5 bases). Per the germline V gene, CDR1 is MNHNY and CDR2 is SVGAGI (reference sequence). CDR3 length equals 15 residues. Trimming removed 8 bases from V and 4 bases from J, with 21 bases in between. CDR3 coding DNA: TGTGCCAGCGGGCCCAGGGCAGAACCACTTTACGAGCAGTACGTC. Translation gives CASGPRAEPLYEQYV.

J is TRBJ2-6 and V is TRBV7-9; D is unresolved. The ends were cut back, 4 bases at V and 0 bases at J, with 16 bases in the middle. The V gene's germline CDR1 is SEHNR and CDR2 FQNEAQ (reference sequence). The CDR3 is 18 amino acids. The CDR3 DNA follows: TGTGCCAGCAGCTCCCAATTGGGCCTAGGCTCTGGGGCCAACGTCCTGACTTTC. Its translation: CASSSQLGLGSGANVLTF.

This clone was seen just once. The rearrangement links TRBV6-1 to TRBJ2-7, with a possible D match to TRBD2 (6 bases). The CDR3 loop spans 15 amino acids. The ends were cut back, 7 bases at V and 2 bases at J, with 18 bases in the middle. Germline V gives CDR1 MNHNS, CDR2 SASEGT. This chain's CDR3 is CASTPGTPPPYEQYF. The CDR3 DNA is TGTGCCAGCACCCCCGGGACTCCTCCCCCCTACGAGCAGTACTTC.

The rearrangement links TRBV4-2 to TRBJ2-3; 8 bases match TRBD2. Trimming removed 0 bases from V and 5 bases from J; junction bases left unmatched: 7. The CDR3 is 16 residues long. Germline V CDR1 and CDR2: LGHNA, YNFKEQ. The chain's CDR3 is CASSQDPTSEKDTQYF. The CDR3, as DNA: TGTGCCAGCAGCCAAGACCCGACTAGCGAAAAAGATACGCAGTATTTT.

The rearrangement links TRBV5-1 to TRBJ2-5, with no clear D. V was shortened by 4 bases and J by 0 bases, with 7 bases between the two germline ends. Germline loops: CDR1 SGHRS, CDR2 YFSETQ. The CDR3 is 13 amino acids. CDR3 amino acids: CASSPEYQETQYF. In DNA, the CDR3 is TGCGCCAGCAGCCCCGAGTACCAAGAGACCCAGTACTTC.

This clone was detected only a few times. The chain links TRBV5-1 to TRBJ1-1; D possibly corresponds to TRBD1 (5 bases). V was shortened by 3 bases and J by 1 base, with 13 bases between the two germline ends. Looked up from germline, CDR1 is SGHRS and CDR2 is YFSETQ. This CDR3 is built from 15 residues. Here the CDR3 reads CASSWGGVENTEAFF. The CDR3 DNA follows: TGCGCCAGCAGCTGGGGGGGAGTGGAGAACACTGAAGCTTTCTTT.

The DNA for the CDR3 is TGTGCCAGCAGCCCCGGGACTTGGGGATCGGGTGGCTACACCTTC. Translated: CASSPGTWGSGGYTF. J is TRBJ1-2 and V is TRBV7-9, with a weak D call TRBD1 (5 bases). Trimming stripped 5 bases from V and 7 bases from J, with 20 bases between. The CDR3 spans 15 residues. Germline-derived CDR1 and CDR2 are SEHNR and FQNEAQ (reference sequence).